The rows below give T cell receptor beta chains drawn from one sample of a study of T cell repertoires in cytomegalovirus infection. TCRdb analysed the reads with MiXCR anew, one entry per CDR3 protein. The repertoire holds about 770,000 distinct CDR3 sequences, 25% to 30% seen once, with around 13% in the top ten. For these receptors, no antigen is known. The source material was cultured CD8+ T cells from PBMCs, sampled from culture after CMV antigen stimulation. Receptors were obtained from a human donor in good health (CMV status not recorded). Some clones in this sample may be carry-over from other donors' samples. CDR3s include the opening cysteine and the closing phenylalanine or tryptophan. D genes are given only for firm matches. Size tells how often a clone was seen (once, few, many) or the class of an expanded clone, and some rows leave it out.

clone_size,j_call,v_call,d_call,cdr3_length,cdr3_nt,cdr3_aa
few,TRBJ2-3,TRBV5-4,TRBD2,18,TGTGCCAGCAGCTTTTGGCCTAGCGGGGGGTTTAGCACAGATACGCAGTATTTT,CASSFWPSGGFSTDTQYF
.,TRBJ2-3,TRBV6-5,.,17,TGTGCCAGCAGTCCCCAGATAACGACCTGGTCAACAGATACGCAGTATTTT,CASSPQITTWSTDTQYF
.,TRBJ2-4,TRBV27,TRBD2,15,TGTGCCAGCACTTCGCGGGGGGAAGCCAAAAACATTCAGTACTTC,CASTSRGEAKNIQYF
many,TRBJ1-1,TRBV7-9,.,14,TGTGCCAGCAGCTCTAGCGCCATGAACACTGAAGCTTTCTTT,CASSSSAMNTEAFF
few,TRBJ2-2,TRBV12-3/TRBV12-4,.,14,TGTGCCAGCAGTTTAGCGAAGGACAGCCGGGAGCTGTTTTTT,CASSLAKDSRELFF
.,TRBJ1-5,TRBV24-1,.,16,TGTGCCACCAGTGATTCGGGGGGGCCGGTCCCTCAGCCCCAGCATTTT,CATSDSGGPVPQPQHF
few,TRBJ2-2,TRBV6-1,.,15,TGTGCCAGCATAGGTGGTTTGCAGCCCACCGGGGAGCTGTTTTTT,CASIGGLQPTGELFF
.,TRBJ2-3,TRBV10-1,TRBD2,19,TGCGCCAGCAGTGAGTCGCCGGGACTAGCGGGGACTAGCACAGATACGCAGTATTTT,CASSESPGLAGTSTDTQYF
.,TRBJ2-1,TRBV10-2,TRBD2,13,TGCGCCACCGAAATAGCGGGGGGACATGAGCAGTTCTTC,CATEIAGGHEQFF
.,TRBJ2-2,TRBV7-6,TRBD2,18,TGTGCCAGCAGCGGCCCGGGTGGAGCGGGGGCAAACACCGGGGAGCTGTTTTTT,CASSGPGGAGANTGELFF
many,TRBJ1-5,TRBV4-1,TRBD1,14,TGTGCCAGCAGCCAGGACAGGGTTGGGCAGCCCCAGCATTTT,CASSQDRVGQPQHF
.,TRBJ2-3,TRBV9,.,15,TGTGCCAGCAGCGTAGGAGCGGCGGGCACAGATACGCAGTATTTT,CASSVGAAGTDTQYF
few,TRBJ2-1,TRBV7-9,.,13,TGTGCCAGCCGGGAGTCTTCCTTCAATGAGCAGTTCTTC,CASRESSFNEQFF
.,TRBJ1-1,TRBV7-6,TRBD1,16,TGTGCCAGCAGCTTTCGGGGACAGGGGGCTATAATTGAAGCTTTCTTT,CASSFRGQGAIIEAFF
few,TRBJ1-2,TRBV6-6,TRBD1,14,TGTGCCAGCAGTTACGTCGGGACAGTCTATGGCTACACCTTC,CASSYVGTVYGYTF
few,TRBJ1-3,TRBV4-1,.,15,TGCGCCAGCAGCCAAGTGGGGTTTTCTGGAAACACCATATATTTT,CASSQVGFSGNTIYF
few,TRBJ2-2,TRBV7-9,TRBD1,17,TGTGCCAGCAGCTATTGGGCCGAGACAGGGGGCACCGGGGAGCTGTTTTTT,CASSYWAETGGTGELFF
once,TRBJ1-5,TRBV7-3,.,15,TGTGCCAGCAGCTTTAAATGGGTATACCGGGACCCCCAGCATTTT,CASSFKWVYRDPQHF
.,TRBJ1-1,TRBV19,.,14,TGTGCCAGTACCTTAGGGGCGGAGAACACTGAAGCTTTCTTT,CASTLGAENTEAFF
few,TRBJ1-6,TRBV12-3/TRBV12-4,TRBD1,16,TGTGCCAGCAGTTTAGCGGTGGGACAGGCTAATTCACCCCTCCACTTT,CASSLAVGQANSPLHF
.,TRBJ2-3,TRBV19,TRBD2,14,TGTGCCAGTAGTACGGGACTAACCACAGATACGCAGTATTTT,CASSTGLTTDTQYF
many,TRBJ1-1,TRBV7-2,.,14,TGTGCCAGCAGCTTTTCCAGTCAGAACACTGAAGCTTTCTTT,CASSFSSQNTEAFF
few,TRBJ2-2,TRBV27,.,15,TGTGCCAGCAGTGGCCGTAAACAGGGAACCGGGGAGCTGTTTTTT,CASSGRKQGTGELFF
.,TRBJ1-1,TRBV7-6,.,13,TGTGCCAGCAGCTTAAGACCCCAGACTGAAGCTTTCTTT,CASSLRPQTEAFF
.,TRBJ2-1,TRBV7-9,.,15,TGTGCCAGCACTTTAGGGGGGAGCTCCTACAATGAGCAGTTCTTC,CASTLGGSSYNEQFF
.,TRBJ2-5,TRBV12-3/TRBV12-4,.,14,TGTGCCAGCAGGGCCGGGACACGACAAGAGACCCAGTACTTC,CASRAGTRQETQYF
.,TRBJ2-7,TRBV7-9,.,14,TGTGCCAGCAGCCGGGAGTCCGAATGGCACGAGCAGTACTTC,CASSRESEWHEQYF
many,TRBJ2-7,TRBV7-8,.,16,TGTGCCAGCAGCTCTTTCATCTCAGGGAGCTCCTACGAGCAGTACTTC,CASSSFISGSSYEQYF
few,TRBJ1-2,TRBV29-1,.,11,TGCAGCGTTCGGGACAACTATGGCTACACCTTC,CSVRDNYGYTF
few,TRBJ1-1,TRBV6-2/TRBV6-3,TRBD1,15,TGTGCCAGCAGTTACTCGGGAGGGGGCGTCCCCGAAGCTTTCTTT,CASSYSGGGVPEAFF
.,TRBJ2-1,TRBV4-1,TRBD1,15,TGCGCCAGTCAAGAACGGGGACAGATTAACAATGAGCAGTTCTTC,CASQERGQINNEQFF
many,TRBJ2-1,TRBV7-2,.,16,TGTGCCAGCAGCTTACTCCGGACAGGGAGGGACAATGAGCAGTTCTTC,CASSLLRTGRDNEQFF
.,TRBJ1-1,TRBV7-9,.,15,TGTGCCAGCAGCCCCGGGACTTTGCCGACCCAGCGGGCTTTCTTT,CASSPGTLPTQRAFF
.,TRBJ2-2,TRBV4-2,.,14,TGTGCCAGCGGTCTGGGAACCAACACCGGGGAGCTGTTTTTT,CASGLGTNTGELFF